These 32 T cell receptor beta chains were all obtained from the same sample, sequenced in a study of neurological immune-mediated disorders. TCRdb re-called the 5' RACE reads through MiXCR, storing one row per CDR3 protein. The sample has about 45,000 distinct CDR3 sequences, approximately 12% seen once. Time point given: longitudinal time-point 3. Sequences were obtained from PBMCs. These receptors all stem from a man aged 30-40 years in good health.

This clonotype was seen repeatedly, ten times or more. CDR3 loop: CAISESTIEQYF. The DNA for the CDR3 is TGTGCCATCAGTGAGTCTACAATAGAGCAGTACTTC. V gene TRBV10-3 combines with J gene TRBJ2-7; D ambiguous. Germline loops: CDR1 ENHRY, CDR2 SYGVKD. V was shortened by 0 bases and J by 7 bases, with 7 bases between the two germline ends. The CDR3 has 12 residues.

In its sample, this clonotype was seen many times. Here the CDR3 reads CASSLRPPLGTGPYEQYF. The CDR3 region has the DNA TGTGCCAGCAGCTTAAGACCCCCGCTCGGGACTGGTCCCTACGAGCAGTACTTC. The rearrangement joins TRBV7-9 to TRBJ2-7; D possibly corresponds to TRBD2 (6 bases). Germline lookup yields CDR1 SEHNR and CDR2 FQNEAQ (reference sequence). Trimming pared 2 bases from V and 2 bases from J, leaving 22 bases between. This CDR3 comprises 18 residues.

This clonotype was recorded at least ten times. CDR3 amino acids: CSVGVITGELFF. The CDR3 region has the DNA TGCAGCGTAGGGGTAATAACCGGGGAGCTGTTTTTT. The J gene is TRBJ2-2, the V gene TRBV29-1, with D possibly matching TRBD1 (5 bases). The V end lost 6 bases, the J end lost 5 bases, and 10 bases lay between the germline ends. The germline V gene encodes CDR1 SQVTM and CDR2 ANQGSEA. The CDR3 covers 12 residues.

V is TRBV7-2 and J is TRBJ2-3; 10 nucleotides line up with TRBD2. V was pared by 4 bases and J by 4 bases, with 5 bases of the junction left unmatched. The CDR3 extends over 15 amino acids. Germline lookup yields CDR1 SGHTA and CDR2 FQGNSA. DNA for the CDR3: TGTGCCAGCAGCTCTAGCGGGAGTTGGTCAGATACGCAGTATTTT. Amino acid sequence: CASSSSGSWSDTQYF.

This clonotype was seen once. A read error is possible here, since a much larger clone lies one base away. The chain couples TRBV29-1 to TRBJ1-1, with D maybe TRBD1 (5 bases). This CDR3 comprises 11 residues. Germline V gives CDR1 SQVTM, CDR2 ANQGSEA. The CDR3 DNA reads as TGCAGCGCCCACCTCGGGACTGAAGCTCTCTTT. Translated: CSAHLGTEALF.

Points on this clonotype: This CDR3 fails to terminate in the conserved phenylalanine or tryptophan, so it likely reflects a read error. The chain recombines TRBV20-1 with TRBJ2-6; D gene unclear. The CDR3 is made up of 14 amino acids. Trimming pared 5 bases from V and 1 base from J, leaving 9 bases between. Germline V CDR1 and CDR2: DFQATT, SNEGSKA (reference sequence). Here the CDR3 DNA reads TGCAGTGCTGGTCAGCCGTCTGGGGCCAACGTCCTGACTCTC. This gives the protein CSAGQPSGANVLTL.

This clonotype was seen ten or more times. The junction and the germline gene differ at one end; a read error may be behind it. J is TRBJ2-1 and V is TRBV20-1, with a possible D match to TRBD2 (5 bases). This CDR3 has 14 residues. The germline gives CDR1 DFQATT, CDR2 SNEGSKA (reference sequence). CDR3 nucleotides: TGCAGTGCCAGAGCGGATATTTTTTGGAATGAGCAGTTCTTC. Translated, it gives CSARADIFWNEQFF.

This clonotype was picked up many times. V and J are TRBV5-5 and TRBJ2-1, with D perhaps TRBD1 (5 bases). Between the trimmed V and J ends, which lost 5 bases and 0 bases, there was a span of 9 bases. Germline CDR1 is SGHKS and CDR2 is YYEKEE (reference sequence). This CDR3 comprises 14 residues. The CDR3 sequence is CASRLQGSYNEQFF. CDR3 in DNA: TGTGCCAGCAGGCTGCAGGGCTCCTACAATGAGCAGTTCTTC.

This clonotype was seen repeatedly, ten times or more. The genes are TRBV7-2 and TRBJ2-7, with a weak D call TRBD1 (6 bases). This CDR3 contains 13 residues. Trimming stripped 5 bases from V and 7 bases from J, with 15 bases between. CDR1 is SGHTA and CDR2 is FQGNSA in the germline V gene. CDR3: CASSPNRDHEQYF. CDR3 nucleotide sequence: TGTGCCAGCAGCCCGAACAGGGACCATGAGCAGTACTTC.

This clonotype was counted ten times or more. In DNA form, the CDR3 reads TGTGCCAGCAGTTTGGGCTCCAACTCCTACGAGCAGTACTTC. Amino acids: CASSLGSNSYEQYF. This chain joins TRBV27 and TRBJ2-7; D call uncertain. Germline-derived CDR1 and CDR2 are MNHEY and SMNVEV (reference sequence). The CDR3 has 14 residues. V shed 3 bases and J shed 0 bases, with 9 bases lying between them.

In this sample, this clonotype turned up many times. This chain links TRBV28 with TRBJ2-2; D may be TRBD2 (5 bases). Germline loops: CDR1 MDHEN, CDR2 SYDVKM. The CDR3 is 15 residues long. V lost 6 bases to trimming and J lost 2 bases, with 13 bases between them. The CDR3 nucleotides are TGTGCCAGCAGGATTCGGAGGCAAAACACCGGGGAGCTGTTTTTT. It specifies CASRIRRQNTGELFF.

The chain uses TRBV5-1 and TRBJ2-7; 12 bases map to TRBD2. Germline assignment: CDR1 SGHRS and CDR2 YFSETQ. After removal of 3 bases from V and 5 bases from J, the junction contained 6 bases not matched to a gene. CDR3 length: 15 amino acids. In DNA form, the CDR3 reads TGCGCCAGCAGCTCCAGGACTAGCGGGATCGACGAGCAGTACTTC. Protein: CASSSRTSGIDEQYF.

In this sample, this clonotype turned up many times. This CDR3 is CASSLEGTGGLNEQFF. CDR3 DNA sequence: TGCGCCAGCAGCTTGGAAGGGACAGGGGGCCTCAATGAGCAGTTCTTC. The chain joins TRBV5-1 to TRBJ2-1, with 12 bases fitting TRBD1. This CDR3 region has 16 residues. Germline CDR1 reads SGHRS; CDR2 reads YFSETQ. V gave up 0 bases and J gave up 6 bases; unmatched junction bases: 4.

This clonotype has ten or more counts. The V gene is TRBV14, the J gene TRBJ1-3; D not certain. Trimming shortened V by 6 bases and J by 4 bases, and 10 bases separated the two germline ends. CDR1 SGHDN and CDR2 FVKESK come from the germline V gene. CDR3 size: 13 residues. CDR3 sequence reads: CASSRITGNTIYF. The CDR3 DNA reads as TGTGCCAGCAGTCGAATTACAGGAAACACCATATATTTT. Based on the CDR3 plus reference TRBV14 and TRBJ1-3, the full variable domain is EAGVTQFPSHSVIEKGQTVTLRCDPISGHDNLYWYRRVMGKEIKFLLHFVKESKQDESGMPNNRFLAERTGGTYSTLKVQPAELEDSGVYFCASSRITGNTIYFGEGSWLTVV.

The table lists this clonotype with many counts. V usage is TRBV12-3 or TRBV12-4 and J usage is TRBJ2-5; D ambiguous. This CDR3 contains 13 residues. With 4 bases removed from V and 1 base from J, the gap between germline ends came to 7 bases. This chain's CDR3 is CASSSGPQETQYF. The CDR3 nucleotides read TGTGCCAGCAGTTCCGGGCCCCAAGAGACCCAGTACTTC.

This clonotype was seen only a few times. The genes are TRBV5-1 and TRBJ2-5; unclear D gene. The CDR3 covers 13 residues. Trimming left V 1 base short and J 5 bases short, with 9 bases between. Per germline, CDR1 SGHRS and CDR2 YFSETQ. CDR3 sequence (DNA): TGCGCCAGCAGCTTGTTTACAAGGGAGACCCAGTACTTC. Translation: CASSLFTRETQYF. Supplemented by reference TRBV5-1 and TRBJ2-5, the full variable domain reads KAGVTQTPRYLIKTRGQQVTLSCSPISGHRSVSWYQQTPGQGLQFLFEYFSETQRNKGNFPGRFSGRQFSNSRSEMNVSTLELGDSALYLCASSLFTRETQYFGPGTRLLVL.

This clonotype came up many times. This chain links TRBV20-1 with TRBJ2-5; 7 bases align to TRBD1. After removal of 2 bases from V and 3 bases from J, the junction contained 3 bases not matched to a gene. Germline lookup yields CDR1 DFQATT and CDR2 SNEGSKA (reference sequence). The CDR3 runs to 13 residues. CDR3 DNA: TGCAGTGCTAGATCTACAGGGGAAGAGACCCAGTACTTC. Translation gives CSARSTGEETQYF.

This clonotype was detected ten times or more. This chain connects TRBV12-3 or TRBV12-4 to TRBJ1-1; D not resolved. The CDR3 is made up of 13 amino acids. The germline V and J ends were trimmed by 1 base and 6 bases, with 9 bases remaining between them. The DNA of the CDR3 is TGTGCCAGCAGTTTAGGTCGATACGCTGAAGCTTTCTTT. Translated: CASSLGRYAEAFF.

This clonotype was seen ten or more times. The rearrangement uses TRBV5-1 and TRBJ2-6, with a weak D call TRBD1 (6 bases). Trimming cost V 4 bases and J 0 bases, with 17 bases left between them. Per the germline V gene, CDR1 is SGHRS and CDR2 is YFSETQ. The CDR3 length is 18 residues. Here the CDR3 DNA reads TGCGCCAGCAGCGCCCACAGGGAAAGGGCCTCTGGGGCCAACGTCCTGACTTTC. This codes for CASSAHRERASGANVLTF.

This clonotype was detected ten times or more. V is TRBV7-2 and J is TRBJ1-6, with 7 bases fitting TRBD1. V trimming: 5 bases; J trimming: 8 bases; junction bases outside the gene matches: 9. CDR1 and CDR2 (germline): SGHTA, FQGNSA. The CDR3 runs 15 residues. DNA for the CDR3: TGTGCCAGCAGCACCTACAGGGGCCCCGATTCACCCCTCCACTTT. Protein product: CASSTYRGPDSPLHF.

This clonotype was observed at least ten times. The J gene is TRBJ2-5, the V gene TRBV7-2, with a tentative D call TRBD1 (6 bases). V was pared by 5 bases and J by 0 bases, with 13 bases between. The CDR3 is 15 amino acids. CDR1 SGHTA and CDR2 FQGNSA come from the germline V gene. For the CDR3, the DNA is TGTGCCAGCAGCAAGTACAGGGAGTACCAAGAGACCCAGTACTTC. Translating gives CASSKYREYQETQYF. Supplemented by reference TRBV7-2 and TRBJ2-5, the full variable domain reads GAGVSQSPSNKVTEKGKDVELRCDPISGHTALYWYRQSLGQGLEFLIYFQGNSAPDKSGLPSDRFSAERTGGSVSTLTIQRTQQEDSAVYLCASSKYREYQETQYFGPGTRLLVL.

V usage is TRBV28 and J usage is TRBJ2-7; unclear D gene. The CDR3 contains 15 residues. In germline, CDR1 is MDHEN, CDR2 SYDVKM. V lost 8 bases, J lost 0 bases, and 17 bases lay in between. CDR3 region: CASPPMAESSYEQYF. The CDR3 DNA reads TGTGCCAGCCCACCGATGGCGGAGAGCTCCTACGAGCAGTACTTC. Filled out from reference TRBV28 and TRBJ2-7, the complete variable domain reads DVKVTQSSRYLVKRTGEKVFLECVQDMDHENMFWYRQDPGLGLRLIYFSYDVKMKEKGDIPEGYSVSREKKERFSLILESASTNQTSMYLCASPPMAESSYEQYFGPGTRLTVT.

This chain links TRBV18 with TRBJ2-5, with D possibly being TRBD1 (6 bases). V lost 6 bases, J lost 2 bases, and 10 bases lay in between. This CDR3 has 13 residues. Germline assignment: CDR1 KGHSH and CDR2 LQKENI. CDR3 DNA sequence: TGTGCCAGCTCCCAGGGGCAGCAAGAGACCCAGTACTTC. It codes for CASSQGQQETQYF.

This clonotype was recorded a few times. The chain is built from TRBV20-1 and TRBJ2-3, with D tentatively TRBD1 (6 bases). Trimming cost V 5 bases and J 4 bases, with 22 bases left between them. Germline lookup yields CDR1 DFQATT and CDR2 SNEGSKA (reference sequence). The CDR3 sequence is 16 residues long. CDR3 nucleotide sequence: TGCAGTGCTGAGACCGGGACACCTACCCCGGCAGATACGCAGTATTTT. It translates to CSAETGTPTPADTQYF.

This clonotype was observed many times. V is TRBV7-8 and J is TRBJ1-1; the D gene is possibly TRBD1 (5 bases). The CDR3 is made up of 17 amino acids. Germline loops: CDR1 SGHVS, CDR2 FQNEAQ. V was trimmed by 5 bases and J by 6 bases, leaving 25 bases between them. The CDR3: CASSTSAVVREVSEAFF. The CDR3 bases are TGTGCCAGCAGCACCTCGGCGGTAGTCAGGGAGGTATCTGAAGCTTTCTTT. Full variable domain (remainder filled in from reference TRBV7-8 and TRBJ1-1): GAGVSQSPRYKVAKRGQDVALRCDPISGHVSLFWYQQALGQGPEFLTYFQNEAQLDKSGLPSDRFFAERPEGSVSTLKIQRTQQEDSAVYLCASSTSAVVREVSEAFFGQGTRLTVV.

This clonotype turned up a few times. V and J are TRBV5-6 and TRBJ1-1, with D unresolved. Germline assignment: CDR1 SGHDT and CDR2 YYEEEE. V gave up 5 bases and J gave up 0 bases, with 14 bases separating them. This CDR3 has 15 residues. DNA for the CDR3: TGTGCCAGCAGTTTACGGGCCCTCGTGAACACTGAAGCTTTCTTT. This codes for CASSLRALVNTEAFF.

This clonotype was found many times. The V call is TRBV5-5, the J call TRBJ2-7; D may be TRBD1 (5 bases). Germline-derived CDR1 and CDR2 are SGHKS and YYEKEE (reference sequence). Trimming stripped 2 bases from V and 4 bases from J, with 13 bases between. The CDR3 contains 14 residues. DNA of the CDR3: TGTGCCAGCAGCTTTCCAGGGTGGGAATACGAGCAGTACTTC. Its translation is CASSFPGWEYEQYF.

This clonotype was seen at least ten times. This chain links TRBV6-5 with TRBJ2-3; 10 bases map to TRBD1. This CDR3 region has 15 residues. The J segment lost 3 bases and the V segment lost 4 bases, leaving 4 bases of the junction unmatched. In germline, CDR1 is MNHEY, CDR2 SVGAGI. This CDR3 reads CASSSGTGVTDTQYF. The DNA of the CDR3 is TGTGCCAGCAGTTCCGGGACAGGGGTTACAGATACGCAGTATTTT.

The CDR3 bases are TGTGCCAGCAGCCGGCGGGAGTTCAGCTCCTACAATGAGCAGTTCTTC. Translating it yields CASSRREFSSYNEQFF. This chain links TRBV3-1 with TRBJ2-1, with 7 bases identical to TRBD2. Trimming removed 4 bases from V and 0 bases from J; junction bases left unmatched: 6. CDR3 length equals 16 residues. Germline V lookup: CDR1 LGHDT, CDR2 YNNKEL (reference sequence).

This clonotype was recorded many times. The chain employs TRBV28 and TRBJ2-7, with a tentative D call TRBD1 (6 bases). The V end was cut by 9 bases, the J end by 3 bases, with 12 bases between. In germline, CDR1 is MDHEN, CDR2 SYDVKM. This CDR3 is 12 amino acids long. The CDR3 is CASSDSNYEQYF. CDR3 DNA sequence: TGTGCCAGTTCGGACAGCAACTACGAGCAGTACTTC.

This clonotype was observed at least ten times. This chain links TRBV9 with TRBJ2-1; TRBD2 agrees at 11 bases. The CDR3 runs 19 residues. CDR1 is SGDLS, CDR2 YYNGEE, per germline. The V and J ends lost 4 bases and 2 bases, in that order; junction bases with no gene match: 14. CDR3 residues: CASSPPTSGKDGAYNEQFF. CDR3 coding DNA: TGTGCCAGCAGCCCCCCGACTAGCGGGAAGGACGGAGCCTACAATGAGCAGTTCTTC.

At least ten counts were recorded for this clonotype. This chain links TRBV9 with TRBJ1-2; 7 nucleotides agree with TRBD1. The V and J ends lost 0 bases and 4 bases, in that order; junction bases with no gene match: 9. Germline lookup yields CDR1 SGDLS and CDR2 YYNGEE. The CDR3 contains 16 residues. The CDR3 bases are TGTGCCAGCAGCGTAGCGGGGACAGAGCTAAGCTATGGCTACACCTTC. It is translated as CASSVAGTELSYGYTF.